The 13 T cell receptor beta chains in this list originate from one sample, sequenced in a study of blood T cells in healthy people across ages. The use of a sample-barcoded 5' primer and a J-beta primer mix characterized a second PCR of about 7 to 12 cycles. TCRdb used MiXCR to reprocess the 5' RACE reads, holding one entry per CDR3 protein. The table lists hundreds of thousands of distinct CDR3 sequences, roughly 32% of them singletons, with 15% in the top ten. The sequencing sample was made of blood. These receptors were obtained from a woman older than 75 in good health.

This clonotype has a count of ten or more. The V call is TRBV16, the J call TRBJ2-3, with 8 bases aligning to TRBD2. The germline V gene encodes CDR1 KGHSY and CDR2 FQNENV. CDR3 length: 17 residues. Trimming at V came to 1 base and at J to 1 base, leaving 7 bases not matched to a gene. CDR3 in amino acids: CASSQLGSGGRTDTQYF. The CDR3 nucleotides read TGTGCCAGCAGCCAATTAGGAAGCGGGGGCCGCACAGATACGCAGTATTTT.

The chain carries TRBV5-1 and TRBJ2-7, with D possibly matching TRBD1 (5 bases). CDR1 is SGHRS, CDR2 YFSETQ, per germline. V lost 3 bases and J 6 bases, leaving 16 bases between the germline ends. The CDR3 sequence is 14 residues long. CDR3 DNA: TGCGCCAGCAGCTCTGACAGTTCTGACTGCGAGCAGTACTTC. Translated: CASSSDSSDCEQYF.

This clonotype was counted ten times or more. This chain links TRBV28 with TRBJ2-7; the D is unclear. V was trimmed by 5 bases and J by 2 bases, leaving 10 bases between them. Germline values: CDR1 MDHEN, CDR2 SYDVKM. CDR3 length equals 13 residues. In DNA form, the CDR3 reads TGTGCCAGCAGTCCAATTGAAACCTACGAGCAGTACTTC. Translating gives CASSPIETYEQYF. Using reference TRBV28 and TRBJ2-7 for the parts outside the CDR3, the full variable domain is DVKVTQSSRYLVKRTGEKVFLECVQDMDHENMFWYRQDPGLGLRLIYFSYDVKMKEKGDIPEGYSVSREKKERFSLILESASTNQTSMYLCASSPIETYEQYFGPGTRLTVT.

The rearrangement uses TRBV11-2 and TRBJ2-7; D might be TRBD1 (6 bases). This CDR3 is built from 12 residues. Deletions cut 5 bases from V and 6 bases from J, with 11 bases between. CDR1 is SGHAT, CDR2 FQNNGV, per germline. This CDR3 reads CASSAQGPEQYF. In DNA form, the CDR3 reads TGTGCCAGCAGCGCACAGGGCCCCGAGCAGTACTTC.

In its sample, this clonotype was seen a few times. The CDR3: CSADAVNSGNTIYF. The CDR3 coding sequence is TGCAGTGCTGATGCAGTCAACTCTGGAAACACCATATATTTT. This rearrangement joins TRBV20-1 to TRBJ1-3; D ambiguous. V was pared by 5 bases and J by 0 bases, with 11 bases between. The CDR3 runs to 14 residues. Germline V CDR1 and CDR2: DFQATT, SNEGSKA (reference sequence).

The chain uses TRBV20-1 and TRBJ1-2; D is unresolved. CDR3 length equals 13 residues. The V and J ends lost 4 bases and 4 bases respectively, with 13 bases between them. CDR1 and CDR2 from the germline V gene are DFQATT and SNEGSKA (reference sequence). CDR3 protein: CSATEPGSYGYTF. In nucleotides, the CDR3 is TGCAGTGCTACCGAACCGGGGTCCTATGGCTACACCTTC.

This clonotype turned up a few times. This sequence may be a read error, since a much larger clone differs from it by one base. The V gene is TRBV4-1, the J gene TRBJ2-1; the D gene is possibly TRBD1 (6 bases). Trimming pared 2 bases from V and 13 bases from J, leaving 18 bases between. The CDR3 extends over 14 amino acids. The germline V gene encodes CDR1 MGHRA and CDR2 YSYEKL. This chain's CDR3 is CASSQRQGWETQFF. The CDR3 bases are TGCGCCAGCAGCCAACGCCAGGGGTGGGAGACCCAGTTCTTC.

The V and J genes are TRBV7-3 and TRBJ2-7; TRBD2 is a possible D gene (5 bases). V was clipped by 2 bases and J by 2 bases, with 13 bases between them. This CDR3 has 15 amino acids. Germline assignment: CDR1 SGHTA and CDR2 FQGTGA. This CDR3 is CASSLSPGNTYEQYF. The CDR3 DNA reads TGTGCCAGCAGCTTATCCCCGGGAAACACCTACGAGCAGTACTTC.

In DNA form, the CDR3 reads TGTGCCAGCAGCTTATCTTTCAGCGATGAAAAACTGTTTTTT. As protein: CASSLSFSDEKLFF. The chain carries TRBV7-9 and TRBJ1-4; D uncertain. With 2 bases removed from V and 6 bases from J, the gap between germline ends came to 10 bases. Germline assignment: CDR1 SEHNR and CDR2 FQNEAQ (reference sequence). CDR3 size: 14 residues.

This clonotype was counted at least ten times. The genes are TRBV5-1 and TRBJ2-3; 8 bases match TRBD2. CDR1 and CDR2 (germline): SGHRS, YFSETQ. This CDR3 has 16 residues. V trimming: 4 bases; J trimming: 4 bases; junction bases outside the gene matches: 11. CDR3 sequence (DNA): TGCGCCAGCAGCCAACATGGATCGGGAGGGTCAGATACGCAGTATTTT. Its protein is CASSQHGSGGSDTQYF.

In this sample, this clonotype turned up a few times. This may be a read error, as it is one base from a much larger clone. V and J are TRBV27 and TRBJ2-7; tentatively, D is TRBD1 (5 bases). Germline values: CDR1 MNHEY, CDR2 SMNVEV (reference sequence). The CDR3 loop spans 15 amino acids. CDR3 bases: TGTGCCAGCAGTCTCGACAGAAGAGGACACTACGGGCAGTACTTC. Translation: CASSLDRRGHYGQYF.

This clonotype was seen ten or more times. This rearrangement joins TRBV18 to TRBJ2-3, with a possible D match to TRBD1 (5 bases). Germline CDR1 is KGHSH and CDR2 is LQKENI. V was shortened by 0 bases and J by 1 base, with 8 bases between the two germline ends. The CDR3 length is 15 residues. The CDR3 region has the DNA TGTGCCAGCTCACCACCGCAGGGTGGCACAGATACGCAGTATTTT. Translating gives CASSPPQGGTDTQYF.

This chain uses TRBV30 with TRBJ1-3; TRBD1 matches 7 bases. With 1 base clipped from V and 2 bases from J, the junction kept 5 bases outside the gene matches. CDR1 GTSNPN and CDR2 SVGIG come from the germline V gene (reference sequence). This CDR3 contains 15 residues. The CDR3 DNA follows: TGTGCCTGGAGTGGAGAAGGGACAGCTGGAAACACCATATATTTT. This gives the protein CAWSGEGTAGNTIYF.